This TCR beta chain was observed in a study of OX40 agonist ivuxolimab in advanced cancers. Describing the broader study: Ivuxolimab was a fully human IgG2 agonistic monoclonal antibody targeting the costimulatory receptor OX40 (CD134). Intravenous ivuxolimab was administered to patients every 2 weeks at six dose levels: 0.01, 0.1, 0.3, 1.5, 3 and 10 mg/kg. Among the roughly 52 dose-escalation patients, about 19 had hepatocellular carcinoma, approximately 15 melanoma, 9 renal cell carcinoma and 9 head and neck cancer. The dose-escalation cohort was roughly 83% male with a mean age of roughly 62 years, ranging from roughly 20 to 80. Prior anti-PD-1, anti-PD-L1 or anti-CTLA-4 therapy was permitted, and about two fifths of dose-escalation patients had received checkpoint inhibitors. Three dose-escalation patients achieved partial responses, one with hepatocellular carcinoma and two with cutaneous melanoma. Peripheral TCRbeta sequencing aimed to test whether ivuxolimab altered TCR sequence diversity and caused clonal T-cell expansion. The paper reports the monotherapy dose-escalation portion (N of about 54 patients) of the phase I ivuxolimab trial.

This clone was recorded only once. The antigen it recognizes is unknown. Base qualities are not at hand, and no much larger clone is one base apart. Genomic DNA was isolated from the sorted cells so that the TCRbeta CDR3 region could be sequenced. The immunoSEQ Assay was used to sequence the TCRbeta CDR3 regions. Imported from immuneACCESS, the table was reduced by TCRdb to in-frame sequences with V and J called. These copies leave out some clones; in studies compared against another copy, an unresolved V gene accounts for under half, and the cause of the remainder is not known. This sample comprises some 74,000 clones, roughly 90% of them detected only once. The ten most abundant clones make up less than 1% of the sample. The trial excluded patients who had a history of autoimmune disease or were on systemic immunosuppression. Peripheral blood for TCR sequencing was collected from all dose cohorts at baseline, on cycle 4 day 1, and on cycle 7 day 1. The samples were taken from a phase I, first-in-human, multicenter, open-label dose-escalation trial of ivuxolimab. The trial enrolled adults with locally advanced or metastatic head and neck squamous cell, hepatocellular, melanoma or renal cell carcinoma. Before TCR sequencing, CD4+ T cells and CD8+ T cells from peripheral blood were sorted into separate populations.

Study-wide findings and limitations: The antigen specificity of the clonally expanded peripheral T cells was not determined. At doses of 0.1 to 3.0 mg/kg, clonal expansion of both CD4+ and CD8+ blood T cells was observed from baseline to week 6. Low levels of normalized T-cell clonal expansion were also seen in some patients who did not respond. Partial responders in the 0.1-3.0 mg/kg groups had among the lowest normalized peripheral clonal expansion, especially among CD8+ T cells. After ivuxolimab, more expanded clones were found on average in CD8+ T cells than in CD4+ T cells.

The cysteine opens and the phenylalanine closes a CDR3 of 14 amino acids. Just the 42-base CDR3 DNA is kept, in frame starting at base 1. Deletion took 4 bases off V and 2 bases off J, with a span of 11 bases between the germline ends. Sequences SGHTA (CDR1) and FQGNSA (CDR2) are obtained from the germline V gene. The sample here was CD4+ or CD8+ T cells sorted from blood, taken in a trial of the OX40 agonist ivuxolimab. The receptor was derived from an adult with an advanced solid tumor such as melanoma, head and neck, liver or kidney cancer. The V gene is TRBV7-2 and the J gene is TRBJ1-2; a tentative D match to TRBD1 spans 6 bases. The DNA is TGTGCCAGCAGCTACCGACAGGCCAACTATGGCTACACCTTC. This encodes CASSYRQANYGYTF.